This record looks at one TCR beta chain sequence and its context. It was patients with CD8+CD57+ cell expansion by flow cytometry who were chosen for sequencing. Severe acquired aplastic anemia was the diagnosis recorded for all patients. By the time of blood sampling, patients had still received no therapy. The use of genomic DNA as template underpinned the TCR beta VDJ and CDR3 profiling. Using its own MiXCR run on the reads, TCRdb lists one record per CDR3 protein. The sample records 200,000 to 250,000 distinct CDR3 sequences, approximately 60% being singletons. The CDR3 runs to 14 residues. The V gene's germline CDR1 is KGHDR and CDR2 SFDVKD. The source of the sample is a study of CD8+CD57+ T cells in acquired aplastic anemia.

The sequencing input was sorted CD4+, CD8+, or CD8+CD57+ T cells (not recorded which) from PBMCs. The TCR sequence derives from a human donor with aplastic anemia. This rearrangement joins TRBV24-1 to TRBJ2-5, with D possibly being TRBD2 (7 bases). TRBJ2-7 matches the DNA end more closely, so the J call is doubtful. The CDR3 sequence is CATPPSGGEYEQYF. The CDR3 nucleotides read TGTGCCACTCCCCCCTCGGGGGGCGAGTACGAGCAGTACTTC.